The TCR beta chain under discussion was sequenced for a study of T-cell reconstitution after alpha-beta-depleted transplantation in children. The V end lost 1 base, the J end lost 7 bases, and 11 bases lay between the germline ends. In germline, CDR1 is KGHSH, CDR2 LQKENI. CDR3 length: 15 residues. This sample's TCRbeta library carried unique molecular identifier barcodes. TCRdb re-called the PCR reads through MiXCR, storing one row per CDR3 protein. The sample has about 230,000 distinct CDR3 sequences; about a tenth are singletons. Sequenced here: PBMCs from the stem cell graft donor, sampled from the stem cell graft. This chain links TRBV18 with TRBJ1-6; D is ambiguous. This clonotype was obtained from a human donor who donated a stem cell graft to a child with acute lymphoblastic leukemia. The CDR3 loop reads CASSPQGHENSPLHF. CDR3 bases: TGTGCCAGCTCACCACAAGGGCACGAAAATTCACCCCTCCACTTT.